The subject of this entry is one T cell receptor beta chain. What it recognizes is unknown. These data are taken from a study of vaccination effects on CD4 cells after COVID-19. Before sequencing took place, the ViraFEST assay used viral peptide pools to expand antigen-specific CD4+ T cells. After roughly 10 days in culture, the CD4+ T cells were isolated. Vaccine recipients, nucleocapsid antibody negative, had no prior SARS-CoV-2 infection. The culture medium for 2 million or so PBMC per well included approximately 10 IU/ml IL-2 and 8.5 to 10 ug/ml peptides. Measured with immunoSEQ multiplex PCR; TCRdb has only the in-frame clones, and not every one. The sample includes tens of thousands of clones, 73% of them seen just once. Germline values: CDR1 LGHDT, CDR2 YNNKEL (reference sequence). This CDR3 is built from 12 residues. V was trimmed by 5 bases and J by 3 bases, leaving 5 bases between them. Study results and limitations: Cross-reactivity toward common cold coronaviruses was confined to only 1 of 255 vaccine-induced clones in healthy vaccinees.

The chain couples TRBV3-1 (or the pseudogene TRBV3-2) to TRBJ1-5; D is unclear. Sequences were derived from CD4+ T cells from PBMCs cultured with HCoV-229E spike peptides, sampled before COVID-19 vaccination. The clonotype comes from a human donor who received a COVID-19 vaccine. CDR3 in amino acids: CASSALNQPQHF. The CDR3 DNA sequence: TGTGCCAGCAGCGCACTCAATCAGCCCCAGCATTTT.